This T cell receptor (beta chain) originates from a study of tissue T cells after allogeneic stem cell transplantation. General study points: Only a limited share of tissue TCRs appeared in blood or spleen. Anatomically similar tissues had similar TCR repertoires within each patient. Shared clones across patients were few; motif clustering revealed tissue-specific shared signatures.

Trimming took 5 bases from V and 5 from J; bases not matched to a gene: 16. The germline gives CDR1 SGHRS, CDR2 YFSETQ. This CDR3 is 16 amino acids long. A word on this clone: What it binds is not known.

Assay used: immunoSEQ multiplex PCR; TCRdb lists only in-frame clones, some missing. The sample shows some 7,000 clones, around 78% of them seen only once. Median post-mortem interval was 9.75 hours for GI, liver, skin and lymphoid tissues. The chain joins TRBV5-1 to TRBJ2-7, with TRBD1 identical over 7 bases. The sequencing used skin, collected at autopsy. This receptor was obtained from a male patient at least 60 years old with steroid-refractory graft-versus-host disease after an allogeneic stem cell transplant. Among the T cells, some may be from the graft donor. The CDR3 region is CASRIRGGAAPHEQYF. CDR3 DNA sequence: TGCGCCAGCAGAATACGAGGGGGCGCGGCCCCACACGAGCAGTACTTC. The full variable domain, in which reference TRBV5-1 and TRBJ2-7 provide the parts outside the CDR3, is KAGVTQTPRYLIKTRGQQVTLSCSPISGHRSVSWYQQTPGQGLQFLFEYFSETQRNKGNFPGRFSGRQFSNSRSEMNVSTLELGDSALYLCASRIRGGAAPHEQYFGPGTRLTVT.